This T cell receptor beta chain was identified during a study of OX40 agonist ivuxolimab in advanced cancers. About the study: Patients were dosed intravenously with ivuxolimab at 0.01 to 10 mg/kg every 2 weeks. Whole-study results and caveats: Some patients without response likewise showed low normalized clonal expansion.

With respect to this clone: The target antigen is unknown.

The protocol was immunoSEQ multiplex PCR, while the TCRdb copy is restricted to in-frame clones and leaves out a portion. The sample comprises more than 100,000 clones, roughly nine tenths of which are singletons, and roughly 0.59% rests with the top ten. The CDR3 is made up of 15 amino acids. Germline V lookup: CDR1 SGDLS, CDR2 YYNGEE. Trimming removed 3 bases from V and 5 bases from J; junction bases left unmatched: 5. J is TRBJ1-6 and V is TRBV9; 7 positions match TRBD1. Material: CD4+ or CD8+ T cells sorted from blood, obtained in a trial of the OX40 agonist ivuxolimab. This sequence was found in an adult with an advanced solid tumor such as melanoma, head and neck, liver or kidney cancer. CDR3 loop: CASSGGTVNNSPLHF. CDR3 nucleotide sequence: TGTGCCAGCAGCGGAGGGACAGTAAATAATTCACCCCTCCACTTT.